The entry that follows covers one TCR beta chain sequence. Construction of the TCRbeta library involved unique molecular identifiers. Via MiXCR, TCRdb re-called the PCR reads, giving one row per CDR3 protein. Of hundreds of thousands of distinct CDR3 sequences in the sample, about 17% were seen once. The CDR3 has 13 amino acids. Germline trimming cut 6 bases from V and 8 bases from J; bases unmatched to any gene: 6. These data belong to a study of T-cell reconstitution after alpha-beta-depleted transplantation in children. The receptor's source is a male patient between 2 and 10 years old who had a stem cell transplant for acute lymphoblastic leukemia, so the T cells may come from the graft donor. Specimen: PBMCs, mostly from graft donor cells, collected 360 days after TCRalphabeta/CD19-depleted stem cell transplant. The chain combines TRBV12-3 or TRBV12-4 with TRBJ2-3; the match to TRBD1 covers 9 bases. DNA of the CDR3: TGTGCCAGCAGCCGGGACAGGGAGGGTACGCAGTATTTT. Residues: CASSRDREGTQYF.